This T cell receptor beta chain was sequenced for a study of T cell responses to AZD1222 COVID-19 vaccine. Turning to this clone: Antigen specificity is unknown.

The repertoire was sequenced with immunoSEQ multiplex PCR; TCRdb's copy has only in-frame clones and lacks some. This repertoire shows approximately 150,000 clones, around 90% found once; its top ten account for less than 3%. General study points: At 160-218 and 743-854, vaccine-associated CD4 TCRs were dominant, and they spanned spike. Sampling captured repertoires only after the peak T cell response. Breadth and depth of Spike-specific TCRs rose after two AZD1222 doses. The donor group comprised mostly white British people and more females; the analysis possibly underestimated clonal diversity.

Germline V lookup: CDR1 SGHDT, CDR2 YYEEEE. The ends lost 1 base at V and 4 bases at J; junction bases unmatched: 7. The CDR3 covers 16 residues. Sequenced here: peripheral blood, sampled on day 0 of AZD1222 vaccination. This sequence joins TRBV5-6 and TRBJ2-2; 7 bases map to TRBD2. This receptor was identified in an adult in good health. The CDR3 region has the DNA TGTGCCAGCAGCTTGATCGGGGGGAGAGGCACCGGGGAGCTGTTTTTT. Its translation: CASSLIGGRGTGELFF.